The rows below give T cell receptor beta chains drawn from one sample of a study of CD8+CD57+ T cells in acquired aplastic anemia. TCRdb analysed the reads with MiXCR anew, one entry per CDR3 protein. This table has a few hundred thousand distinct CDR3 sequences, around 30% appearing once. The sample taken for sequencing was sorted CD4+, CD8+, or CD8+CD57+ T cells (not recorded which) from PBMCs. These receptors came from a human donor with aplastic anemia. Each CDR3 is given with its conserved first and last residue. D genes are given only for firm matches. Rows give clone size only sometimes, using once, few, many, or a class for an expanded clone.

j_call,clone_size,d_call,v_call,cdr3_nt,cdr3_aa
TRBJ1-2,few,TRBD1,TRBV20-1,TGCAGTGCGAGGGCACAGGGGAATGCCTATGGCTACACCTTC,CSARAQGNAYGYTF
TRBJ1-5,few,NA,TRBV19,TGTGCCAGTAGTATCTACCAGGGGAGTCACCTTAATAGCAATCAGCCCCAGCATTTT,CASSIYQGSHLNSNQPQHF
TRBJ1-2,NA,NA,TRBV19,TGTGCCAGTAGAGGGGGGATTATTAGAGGCTACACCTTC,CASRGGIIRGYTF
TRBJ2-1,many,TRBD2,TRBV10-1,TGCGCCAGCAGTGACTTCGGACTAGCGGGAGGTGAGCAGTTCTTC,CASSDFGLAGGEQFF
TRBJ1-2,many,TRBD1,TRBV20-1,TGCAGTGCTAGAGTTCCCGCGGCCAGGGGGAACTATGGCTACACCTTC,CSARVPAARGNYGYTF
TRBJ1-2,many,TRBD1,TRBV19,TGTGCCAGTAGTACGGGTCAACAGGGGATAAACTATGGCTACACCTTC,CASSTGQQGINYGYTF
TRBJ1-5,few,TRBD1,TRBV7-2,TGTGCCAGCAGCTTTGGTCAGGGGGGCGGGACCCAGCATTTT,CASSFGQGGGTQHF
TRBJ1-2,many,NA,TRBV2,TGTGCCAGCAGTCCCGACAACTATGGCTACACCTTC,CASSPDNYGYTF
TRBJ1-1,NA,NA,TRBV12-3/TRBV12-4,TGTGCCAGCACCTGGCGGTCTGAAGCTTTCTTT,CASTWRSEAFF
TRBJ1-2,NA,NA,TRBV25-1,TGTGCCGGCAGTGAGCAGGGACCCTATGGCTACACCTTC,CAGSEQGPYGYTF
TRBJ1-5,NA,NA,TRBV7-2,TGTGCCAGCAGCTTAGTCTTCACTCAGCCCCAGCATTTT,CASSLVFTQPQHF
TRBJ2-7,many,NA,TRBV5-1,TGCGCCAGCAGCTTGGCCGCCGGGAGTATCGACGAGCAGTACTTC,CASSLAAGSIDEQYF
TRBJ1-1,NA,NA,TRBV20-1,TGCAGTGCTAGTCTTCCCGGGGAAGGCGAAGCTTTCTTT,CSASLPGEGEAFF
TRBJ2-4,many,TRBD1,TRBV29-1,TGCAGCGCTTGGACAGGCGGTTATGGATGGTACTTC,CSAWTGGYGWYF
TRBJ2-7,NA,TRBD1,TRBV29-1,TGCAGCTCACAGGGGGCTAGTTCCTACGAGCAGTACTTC,CSSQGASSYEQYF
TRBJ1-2,few,NA,TRBV6-5,TGTGCCAGCAGTTACAGTTTCGTGTATGGCTACACCTTC,CASSYSFVYGYTF
TRBJ2-2,many,NA,TRBV29-1,TGCAGCGTTGATAAGGGGAACACCGGGGAGCTGTTTTTT,CSVDKGNTGELFF
TRBJ2-7,NA,TRBD2,TRBV19,TGTGCCAGTAGTCCCGGTCGGGGGGTAGCGGGCTACGAGCAGTACTTC,CASSPGRGVAGYEQYF
TRBJ2-2,NA,NA,TRBV2,TGTGCCAGCGGCCTCACAGGGTCGGTAACCGGGGAGCTGTTTTTT,CASGLTGSVTGELFF
TRBJ2-3,few,NA,TRBV9,TGTGCCAGCAGCCCACGTGGGGAGTCAGATACGCAGTATTTT,CASSPRGESDTQYF
TRBJ1-5,NA,TRBD1,TRBV19,TGTGCCTGGGACCAGGGACAGGGAATCAGCCAGCCCCAGCATTTT,CAWDQGQGISQPQHF
TRBJ2-1,few,TRBD2,TRBV7-3,TGTGCCAGCAGCCCAGAGGGACTAGCGGGGCAGTTCTTC,CASSPEGLAGQFF
TRBJ2-1,NA,NA,TRBV20-1,TGCAGTGCGCCCGACTACAGAGGACACAATGAGCAGTTCTTC,CSAPDYRGHNEQFF
TRBJ1-1,NA,TRBD1,TRBV20-1,TGCAGTGCTCCGACAGGGGAGAACACTGAAGCTTTCTTT,CSAPTGENTEAFF
TRBJ1-1,NA,NA,TRBV6-2/TRBV6-3,TGTGCCAGCACCTCGGGAGGGCCCCTAGTTTCAGCTTTCTTT,CASTSGGPLVSAFF
TRBJ2-1,many,TRBD2,TRBV7-9,TGTGCCAGCAGCGTCCTAGCGGGGCTCAACAATGAGCAGTTCTTC,CASSVLAGLNNEQFF
TRBJ1-2,once,TRBD1,TRBV15,TGTGCCACCAGCAGAGATTACGGGACAGGGGGTCATGGCTACACCTTC,CATSRDYGTGGHGYTF
TRBJ1-6,NA,NA,TRBV2,TGTGCCAGCACTTCGACACACAATTCACCCCTCCACTTT,CASTSTHNSPLHF
TRBJ2-1,few,TRBD1,TRBV19,TGTGCCAGTAGGTCCTACGCGGGACAGGCAAATGAGCAGTTCTTC,CASRSYAGQANEQFF
TRBJ1-5,many,TRBD1,TRBV20-1,TGCAGTGCTAGTTCCGGGACAGCCGAAAATCAGCCCCAGCATTTT,CSASSGTAENQPQHF
TRBJ1-6,NA,TRBD1,TRBV15,TGTGCCACCAAATTCGGGACAGGGGATAATTCACCCCTCCACTTT,CATKFGTGDNSPLHF
TRBJ1-2,many,NA,TRBV2,TGTGCCAGCAGTGAAGCTGCGGGCCATGGCTACACCTTC,CASSEAAGHGYTF
TRBJ2-5,NA,TRBD2,TRBV2,TGTGCCAGCACCGCGGGGGGCGCCGGGGAGACCCAGTACTTC,CASTAGGAGETQYF
TRBJ1-5,NA,NA,TRBV30,TGTGCCTGGAGTAAGGATAGCAATCAGCCCCAGCATTTT,CAWSKDSNQPQHF
TRBJ2-7,many,NA,TRBV5-5,TGTGCCAGCAGCTTGGTGAGGAACGAGCAGTACTTC,CASSLVRNEQYF
TRBJ2-7,few,NA,TRBV6-5,TGTGCCAGCAGGGTAGACAGGAACCCTACCTACGAGCAGTACTTC,CASRVDRNPTYEQYF
TRBJ1-1,many,NA,TRBV7-9,TGTGCCAGCAGCTTAAAAGTGAACACTGAAGCTTTCTTT,CASSLKVNTEAFF
TRBJ1-2,many,NA,TRBV7-9,TGTGCCAGCACCGAGGACTATGGCTACACCTTC,CASTEDYGYTF
TRBJ1-6,few,TRBD1,TRBV30,TGTGCCTGGGCGACAGGGTTGGGATCACCCCTCCACTTT,CAWATGLGSPLHF
TRBJ2-7,few,TRBD1,TRBV10-3,TGTGCCAGCAGTTTACTGTCAGGGGGTGAGCAGTACTTC,CASSLLSGGEQYF
TRBJ2-1,few,NA,TRBV9,TGTGCCAGCAGCGTAGCTTCCCTTGCGGAGATCTCCTACAATGAGCAGTTCTTC,CASSVASLAEISYNEQFF
TRBJ1-1,NA,NA,TRBV7-9,TGTGCCAGCAGCTTACGTTTCACTTCTGAAGCTTTCTTT,CASSLRFTSEAFF
TRBJ2-7,many,NA,TRBV29-1,TGCAGCGTTGAAAGGGACGGAGGCGAGCAGTACTTC,CSVERDGGEQYF
TRBJ1-5,NA,NA,TRBV10-3,TGTGCCATCAGTGAGTCGGTCAGCAATCAGCCCCAGCATTTT,CAISESVSNQPQHF
TRBJ1-1,few,NA,TRBV9,TGTGCCAGCAGCGTAGACGGAATTGAAGCTTTCTTT,CASSVDGIEAFF
TRBJ1-1,NA,NA,TRBV19,TGTGCCAGTAGTATAGTAGGTCGACGGTTGAACACTGAAGCTTTCTTT,CASSIVGRRLNTEAFF